This T cell receptor (beta chain) was profiled in a study of T cell repertoires in cytomegalovirus infection. Looking at the study overall: Used in the study were CMV epitopes, some recently identified and HLA-C-restricted, others well-studied and HLA-B-restricted. TCR beta signatures that were public indicated CMV infection and matching HLA type.

This clonotype was seen a handful of times. The antigen remains undetermined. Compared with germline, one end of the junction differs, possibly owing to a read error. Germline CDR1 is LNHDA and CDR2 is SQIVND (reference sequence). The CDR3 has 15 residues. TCRdb fed the reads into MiXCR, producing one record per CDR3 protein. This table has 250,000 to 400,000 distinct CDR3 sequences, around 25% appearing once. This specimen was cultured PBMCs, taken from culture after CMV antigen stimulation. The receptor was derived from a human donor in good health (CMV status not recorded). Some clones in this sample may be carry-over from other donors' samples. The rearrangement links TRBV19 to TRBJ2-1; D is perhaps TRBD2 (7 bases). The chain's CDR3 is CASSIGRGASNEQFF. The DNA for the CDR3 is TGTGCCAGTAGCATAGGGAGGGGGGCGTCTAATGAGCAGTTCTTC.